The sequence of this T cell receptor (beta chain) was determined in a study of blood T cells in healthy people across ages. Between the trimmed V and J ends, which lost 3 bases and 1 base, there was a span of 15 bases. The CDR3 covers 15 residues. Germline values: CDR1 SQVTM, CDR2 ANQGSEA. With a J-beta primer mix and a sample-barcoded 5' primer, a second PCR ran about 6 to 11 cycles. In TCRdb, the 5' RACE reads were re-called with MiXCR into one record per CDR3 protein. The table has roughly 1,500,000 distinct CDR3 sequences, about 35% seen once. Ten or more counts support this clonotype. The clonotype comes from a woman aged 25 to 39 in good health. V usage is TRBV29-1 and J usage is TRBJ1-2; D is undetermined. The sequencing sample was made of blood. The CDR3 loop is CSVEGSLHHNYGYTF. The DNA for the CDR3 is TGCAGCGTTGAGGGAAGCCTACACCATAACTATGGCTACACCTTC. Based on the CDR3 plus reference TRBV29-1 and TRBJ1-2, the full variable domain is SAVISQKPSRDICQRGTSLTIQCQVDSQVTMMFWYRQQPGQSLTLIATANQGSEATYESGFVIDKFPISRPNLTFSTLTVSNMSPEDSSIYLCSVEGSLHHNYGYTFGSGTRLTVV.